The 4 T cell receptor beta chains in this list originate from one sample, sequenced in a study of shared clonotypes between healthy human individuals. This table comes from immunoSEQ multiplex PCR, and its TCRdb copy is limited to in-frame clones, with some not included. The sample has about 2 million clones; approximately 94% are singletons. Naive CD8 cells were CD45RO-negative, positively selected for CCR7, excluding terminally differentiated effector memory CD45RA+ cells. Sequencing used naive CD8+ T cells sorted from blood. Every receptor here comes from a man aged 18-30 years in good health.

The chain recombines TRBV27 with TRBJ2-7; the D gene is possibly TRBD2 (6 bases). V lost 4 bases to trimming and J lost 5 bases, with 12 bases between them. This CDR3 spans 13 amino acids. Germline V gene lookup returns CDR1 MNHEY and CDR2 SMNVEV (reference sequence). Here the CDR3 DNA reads TGTGCCAGCAGTTGGGGAGGCGAGAACGAGCAGTACTTC. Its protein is CASSWGGENEQYF.

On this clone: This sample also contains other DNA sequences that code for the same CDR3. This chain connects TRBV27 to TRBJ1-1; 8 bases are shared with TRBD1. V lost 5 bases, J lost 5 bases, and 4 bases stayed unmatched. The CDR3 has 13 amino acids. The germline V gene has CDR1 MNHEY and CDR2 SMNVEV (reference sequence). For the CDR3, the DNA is TGTGCCAGCAGTATTGACAGGGGAACTGAAGCTTTCTTT. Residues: CASSIDRGTEAFF.

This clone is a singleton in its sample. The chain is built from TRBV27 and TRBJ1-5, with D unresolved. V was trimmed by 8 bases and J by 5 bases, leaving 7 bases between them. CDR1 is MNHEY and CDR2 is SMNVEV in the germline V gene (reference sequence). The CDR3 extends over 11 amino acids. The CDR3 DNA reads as TGTGCCAGCGGAAAGGATCAGCCCCAGCATTTT. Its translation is CASGKDQPQHF.

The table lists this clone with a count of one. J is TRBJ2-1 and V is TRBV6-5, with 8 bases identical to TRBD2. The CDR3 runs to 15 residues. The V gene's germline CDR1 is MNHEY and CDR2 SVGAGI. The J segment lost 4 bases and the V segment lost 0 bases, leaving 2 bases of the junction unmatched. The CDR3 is CASSYSTSEYNEQFF. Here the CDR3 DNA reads TGTGCCAGCAGTTACTCGACTAGCGAGTACAATGAGCAGTTCTTC.